This TCR beta chain was captured by sequencing in a study of CD8 T cells in ankylosing spondylitis. Whole-study findings and limits: Blood from ankylosing spondylitis patients appeared to carry a characteristic roughly 8-variant TCR beta motif.

Per the germline V gene, CDR1 is MDHEN and CDR2 is SYDVKM. The CDR3 has 16 residues. TCRdb reanalysed the 5' RACE reads using MiXCR and keeps one entry per CDR3 protein. The table lists some 800,000 distinct CDR3 sequences, about 10% of them singletons. Points on this clonotype: Its matching antigen is unknown. Compared with germline, one end of the junction differs, possibly owing to a read error.

Sequenced material: blood, either unsorted or a sorted T cell fraction (not recorded which). The clonotype originates from a male donor with ankylosing spondylitis. This chain uses TRBV28 with TRBJ2-7; tentatively, D is TRBD2 (6 bases). CDR3 loop: CASSRYPGLTPYGQYF. The CDR3 DNA sequence: TGTGCCAGCAGTCGATATCCGGGACTTACGCCCTACGGGCAGTACTTC.